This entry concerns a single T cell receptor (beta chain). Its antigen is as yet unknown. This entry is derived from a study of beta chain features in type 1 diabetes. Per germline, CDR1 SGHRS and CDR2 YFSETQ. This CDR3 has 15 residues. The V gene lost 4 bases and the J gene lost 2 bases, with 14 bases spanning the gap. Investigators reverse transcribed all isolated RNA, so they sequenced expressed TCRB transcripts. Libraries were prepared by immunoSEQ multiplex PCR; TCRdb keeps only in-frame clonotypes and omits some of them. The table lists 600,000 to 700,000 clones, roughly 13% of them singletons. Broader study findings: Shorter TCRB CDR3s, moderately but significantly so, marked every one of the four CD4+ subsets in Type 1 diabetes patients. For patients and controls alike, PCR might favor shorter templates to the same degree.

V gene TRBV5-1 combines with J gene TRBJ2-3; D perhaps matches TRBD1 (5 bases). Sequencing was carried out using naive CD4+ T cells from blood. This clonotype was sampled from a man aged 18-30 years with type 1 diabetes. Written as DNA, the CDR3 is TGCGCCAGCAGCCTTGAGCGACAGATCACAGATACGCAGTATTTT. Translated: CASSLERQITDTQYF.